This TCR beta chain derives from a study of blood T cell repertoires in COVID-19. Looking at the study overall: The origin of the acute and convalescent COVID-19 samples was the United States, Italy and Spain. Sources were T cells, B-cell-depleted T cells, or PBMCs; the material itself was cDNA or gDNA.

Original methodology: Estimates of nucleated cell counts were drawn from the amplification of reference gene primers. Measured with immunoSEQ multiplex PCR; TCRdb has only the in-frame clones, and not every one. V, J and clone size derive from that table, while D and trimming were established from the DNA sequence. This sample has about 260,000 clones, with about 87% found just once. This receptor was identified in a woman aged 40 to 50 with acute or convalescent COVID-19. The sequenced sample was peripheral blood.

DNA of the CDR3: TGTGCCTGGAGTGTACTTCAGGTAGGCGGCTACACCTTC. Amino acid sequence: CAWSVLQVGGYTF. The chain has TRBV30 and TRBJ1-2, with unresolved D. This CDR3 comprises 13 residues. The V gene's germline CDR1 is GTSNPN and CDR2 SVGIG (reference sequence). The V and J ends lost 0 bases and 8 bases respectively, with 13 bases between them.